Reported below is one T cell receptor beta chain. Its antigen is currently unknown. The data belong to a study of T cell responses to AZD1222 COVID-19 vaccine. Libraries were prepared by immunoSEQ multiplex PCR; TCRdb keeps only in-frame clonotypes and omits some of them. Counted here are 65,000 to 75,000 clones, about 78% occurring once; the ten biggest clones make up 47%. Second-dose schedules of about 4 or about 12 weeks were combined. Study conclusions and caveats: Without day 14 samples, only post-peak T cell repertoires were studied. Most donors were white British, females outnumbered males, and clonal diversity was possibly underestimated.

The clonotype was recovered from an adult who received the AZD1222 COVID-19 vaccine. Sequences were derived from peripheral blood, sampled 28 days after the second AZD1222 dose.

In nucleotides, the CDR3 is TGTGCCAGCAGCCGGGGGGCTGGGGCCAACGTCCTGACTTTC. Translating gives CASSRGAGANVLTF. The rearrangement uses TRBV7-9 and TRBJ2-6, with TRBD2 matching 7 bases. The germline V gene has CDR1 SEHNR and CDR2 FQNEAQ (reference sequence). Trimming took 5 bases from V and 2 from J; bases not matched to a gene: 0. The CDR3 runs to 14 residues.